This TCR beta chain was sequenced for a study of cytomegalovirus exposure and HLA in healthy donors. With 60 Vbeta and 13 Jbeta primers, the PCR was carried out. Profiled with immunoSEQ multiplex PCR; TCRdb holds only in-frame clones, not every one. Of 120,000 to 150,000 clones detected, about three quarters appear once; the ten largest clones hold over 2.5%. CDR1 is SGHRS, CDR2 YFSETQ, per germline. J gave up 3 bases and V 2 bases, and 13 bases lay outside the gene matches. The CDR3 is 17 amino acids. The TCR sequence derives from a man aged 40-50 years in good health and CMV-seropositive. Material for sequencing was PBMCs. The V gene is TRBV5-1, the J gene TRBJ2-5; 7 positions agree with TRBD2. The CDR3 DNA follows: TGCGCCAGCAGCTTTCAGGGAGTTCAAGCGGGGAAAGAGACCCAGTACTTC. Translated: CASSFQGVQAGKETQYF.